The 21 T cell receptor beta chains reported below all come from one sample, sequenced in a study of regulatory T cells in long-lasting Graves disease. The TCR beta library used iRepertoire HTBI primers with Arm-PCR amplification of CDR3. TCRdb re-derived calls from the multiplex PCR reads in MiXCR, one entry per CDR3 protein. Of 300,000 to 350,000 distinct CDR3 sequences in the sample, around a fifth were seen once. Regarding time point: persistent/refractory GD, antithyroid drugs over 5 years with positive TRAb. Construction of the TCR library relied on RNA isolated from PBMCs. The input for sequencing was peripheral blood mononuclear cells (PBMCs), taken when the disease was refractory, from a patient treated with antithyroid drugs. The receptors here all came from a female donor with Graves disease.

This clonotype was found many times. The CDR3 here is CASTRVGSPLHF. In DNA form, the CDR3 reads TGTGCCAGCACCAGGGTGGGTTCACCCCTCCACTTT. The rearrangement links TRBV28 to TRBJ1-6, with D possibly being TRBD1 (5 bases). The V gene's germline CDR1 is MDHEN and CDR2 SYDVKM. The V end was cut by 7 bases, the J end by 9 bases, with 10 bases between. The CDR3 sequence is 12 residues long.

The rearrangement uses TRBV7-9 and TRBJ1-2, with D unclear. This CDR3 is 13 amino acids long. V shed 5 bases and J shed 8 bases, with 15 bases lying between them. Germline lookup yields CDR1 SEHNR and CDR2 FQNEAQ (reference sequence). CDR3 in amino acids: CASSPGEGLGYTF. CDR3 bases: TGTGCCAGCAGCCCCGGGGAGGGTTTAGGCTACACCTTC.

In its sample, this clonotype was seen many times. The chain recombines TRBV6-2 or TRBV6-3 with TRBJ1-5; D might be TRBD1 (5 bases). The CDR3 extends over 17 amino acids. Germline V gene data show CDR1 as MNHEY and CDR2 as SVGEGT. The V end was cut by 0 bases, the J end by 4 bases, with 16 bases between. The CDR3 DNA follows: TGTGCCAGCAGTTACTCGCGGGGGACGGCAAGTAATCAGCCCCAGCATTTT. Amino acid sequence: CASSYSRGTASNQPQHF.

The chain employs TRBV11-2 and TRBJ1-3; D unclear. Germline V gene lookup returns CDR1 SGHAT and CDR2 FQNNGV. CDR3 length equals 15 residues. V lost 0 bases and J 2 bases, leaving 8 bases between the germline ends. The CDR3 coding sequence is TGTGCCAGCAGCTTAGATCGGGCGCCTGGAAACACCATATATTTT. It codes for CASSLDRAPGNTIYF.

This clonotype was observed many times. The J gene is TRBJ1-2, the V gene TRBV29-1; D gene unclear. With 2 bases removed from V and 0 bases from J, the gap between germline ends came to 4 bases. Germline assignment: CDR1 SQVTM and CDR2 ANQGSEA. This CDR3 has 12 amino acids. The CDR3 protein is CSVETTNYGYTF. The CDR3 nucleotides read TGCAGCGTTGAAACTACTAACTATGGCTACACCTTC.

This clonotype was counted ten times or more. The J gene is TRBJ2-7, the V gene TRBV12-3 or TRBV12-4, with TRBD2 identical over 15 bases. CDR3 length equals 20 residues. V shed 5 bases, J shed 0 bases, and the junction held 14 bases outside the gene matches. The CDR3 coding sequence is TGTGCCAGCAGTCCGAACCCAGGGACTAGCGGGAGGTCTACCTCCTACGAGCAGTACTTC. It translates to CASSPNPGTSGRSTSYEQYF.

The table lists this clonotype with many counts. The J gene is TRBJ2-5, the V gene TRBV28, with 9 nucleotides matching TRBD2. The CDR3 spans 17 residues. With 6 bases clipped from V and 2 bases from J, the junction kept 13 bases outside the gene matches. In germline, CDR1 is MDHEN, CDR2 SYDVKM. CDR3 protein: CASSRNGSGRDQETQYF. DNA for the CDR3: TGTGCCAGCAGCCGAAACGGTAGCGGGAGAGATCAAGAGACCCAGTACTTC.

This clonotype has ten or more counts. CDR3 nucleotide sequence: TGCAGCGCGACTAGCGGAGGGGAGACCCAGTACTTC. As protein: CSATSGGETQYF. This sequence joins TRBV29-1 and TRBJ2-5; 9 bases agree with TRBD2. The CDR3 contains 12 residues. CDR1 SQVTM and CDR2 ANQGSEA come from the germline V gene. The junction had 5 bases not matched to a gene; V was cut back by 7 bases and J by 5 bases.

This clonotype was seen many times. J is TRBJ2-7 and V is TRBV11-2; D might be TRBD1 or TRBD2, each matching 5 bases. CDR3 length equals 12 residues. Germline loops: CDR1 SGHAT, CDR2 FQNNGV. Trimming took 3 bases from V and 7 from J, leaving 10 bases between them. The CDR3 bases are TGTGCCAGCAGCTTTCAGTGGGGGGAGCAGTACTTC. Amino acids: CASSFQWGEQYF.

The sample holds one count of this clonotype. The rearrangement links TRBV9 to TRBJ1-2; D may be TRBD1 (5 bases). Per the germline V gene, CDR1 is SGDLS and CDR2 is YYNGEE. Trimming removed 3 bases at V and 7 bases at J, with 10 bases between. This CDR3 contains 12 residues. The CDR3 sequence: CASSAGGFGYTF. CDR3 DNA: TGTGCCAGCAGCGCCGGGGGGTTTGGCTACACCTTC. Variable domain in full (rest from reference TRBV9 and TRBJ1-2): DSGVTQTPKHLITATGQRVTLRCSPRSGDLSVYWYQQSLDQGLQFLIQYYNGEERAKGNILERFSAQQFPDLHSELNLSSLELGDSALYFCASSAGGFGYTFGSGTRLTVV.

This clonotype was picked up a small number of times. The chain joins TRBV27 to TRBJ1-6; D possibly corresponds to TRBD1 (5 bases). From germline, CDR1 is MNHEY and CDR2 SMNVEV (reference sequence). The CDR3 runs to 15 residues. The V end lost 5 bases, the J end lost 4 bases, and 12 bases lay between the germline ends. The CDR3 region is CASSGDGRYNSPLHF. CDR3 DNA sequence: TGTGCCAGCAGTGGGGACGGCCGGTATAATTCACCCCTCCACTTT.

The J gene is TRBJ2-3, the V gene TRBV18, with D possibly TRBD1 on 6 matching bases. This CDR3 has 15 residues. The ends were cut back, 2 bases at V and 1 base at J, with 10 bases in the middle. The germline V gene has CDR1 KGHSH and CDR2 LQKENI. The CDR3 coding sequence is TGTGCCAGCTCACCATGGGGACAAGGCACAGATACGCAGTATTTT. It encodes CASSPWGQGTDTQYF.

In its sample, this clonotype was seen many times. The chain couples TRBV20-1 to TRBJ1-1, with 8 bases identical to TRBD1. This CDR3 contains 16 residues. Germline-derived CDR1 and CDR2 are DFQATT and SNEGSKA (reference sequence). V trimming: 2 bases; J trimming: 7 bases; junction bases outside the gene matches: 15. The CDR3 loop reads CSARKGGGTGSYEAFF. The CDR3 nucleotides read TGCAGTGCTAGAAAAGGTGGAGGGACAGGCTCCTATGAAGCTTTCTTT.

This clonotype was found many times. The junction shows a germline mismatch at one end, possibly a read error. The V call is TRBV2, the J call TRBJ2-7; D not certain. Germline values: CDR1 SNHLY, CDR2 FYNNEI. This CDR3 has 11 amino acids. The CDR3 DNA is TGTACCAGCAGTGAAGTTAGCCTCCAGTACTTC. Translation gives CTSSEVSLQYF.

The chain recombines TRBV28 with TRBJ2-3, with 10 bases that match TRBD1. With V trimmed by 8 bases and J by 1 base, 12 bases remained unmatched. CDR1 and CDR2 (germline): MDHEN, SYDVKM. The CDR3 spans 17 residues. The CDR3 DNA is TGTGCCAGCTCCTCCGGGACAGGGGTCCTGGGCACAGATACGCAGTATTTT. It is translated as CASSSGTGVLGTDTQYF.

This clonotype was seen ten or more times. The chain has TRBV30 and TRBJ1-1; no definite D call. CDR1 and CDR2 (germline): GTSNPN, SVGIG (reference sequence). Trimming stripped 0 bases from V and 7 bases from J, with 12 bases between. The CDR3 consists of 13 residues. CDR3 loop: CAWSVAADNEAFF. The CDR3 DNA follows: TGTGCCTGGAGTGTAGCCGCTGACAATGAAGCTTTCTTT. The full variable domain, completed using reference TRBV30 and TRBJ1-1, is SQTIHQWPATLVQPVGSPLSLECTVEGTSNPNLYWYRQAAGRGLQLLFYSVGIGQISSEVPQNLSASRPQDRQFILSSKKLLLSDSGFYLCAWSVAADNEAFFGQGTRLTVV.

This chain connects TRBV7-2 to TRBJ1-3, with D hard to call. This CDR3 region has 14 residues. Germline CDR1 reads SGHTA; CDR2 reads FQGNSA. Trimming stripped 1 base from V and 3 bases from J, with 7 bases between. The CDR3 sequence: CASSLGYGGNTIYF. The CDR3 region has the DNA TGTGCCAGCAGCTTAGGGTACGGTGGAAACACCATATATTTT.

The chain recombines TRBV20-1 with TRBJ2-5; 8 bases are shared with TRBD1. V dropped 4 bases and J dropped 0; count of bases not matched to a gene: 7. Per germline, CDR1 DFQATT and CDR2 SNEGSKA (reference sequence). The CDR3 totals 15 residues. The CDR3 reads CSATKGTGHQETQYF. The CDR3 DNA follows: TGCAGTGCTACAAAGGGGACAGGCCACCAAGAGACCCAGTACTTC.

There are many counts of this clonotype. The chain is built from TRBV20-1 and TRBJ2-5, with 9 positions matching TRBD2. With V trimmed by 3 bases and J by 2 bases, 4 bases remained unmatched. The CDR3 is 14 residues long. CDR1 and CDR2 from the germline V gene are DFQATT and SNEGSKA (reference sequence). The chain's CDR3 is CSASLLAGQETQYF. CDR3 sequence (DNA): TGCAGTGCTAGTCTGCTAGCGGGGCAAGAGACCCAGTACTTC.

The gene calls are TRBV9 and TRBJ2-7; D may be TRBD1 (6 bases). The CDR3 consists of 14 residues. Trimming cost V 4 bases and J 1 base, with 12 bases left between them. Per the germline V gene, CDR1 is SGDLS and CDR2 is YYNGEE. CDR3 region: CASSPMDRSYEQYF. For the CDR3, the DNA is TGTGCCAGCAGCCCAATGGACAGATCCTACGAGCAGTACTTC.

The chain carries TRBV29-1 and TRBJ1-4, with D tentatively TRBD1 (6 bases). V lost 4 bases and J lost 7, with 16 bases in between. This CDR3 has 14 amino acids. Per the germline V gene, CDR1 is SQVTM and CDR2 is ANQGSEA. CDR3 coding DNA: TGCAGCGTTGGTGGAGGCAGGGGCGGTGAAAAACTGTTTTTT. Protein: CSVGGGRGGEKLFF.